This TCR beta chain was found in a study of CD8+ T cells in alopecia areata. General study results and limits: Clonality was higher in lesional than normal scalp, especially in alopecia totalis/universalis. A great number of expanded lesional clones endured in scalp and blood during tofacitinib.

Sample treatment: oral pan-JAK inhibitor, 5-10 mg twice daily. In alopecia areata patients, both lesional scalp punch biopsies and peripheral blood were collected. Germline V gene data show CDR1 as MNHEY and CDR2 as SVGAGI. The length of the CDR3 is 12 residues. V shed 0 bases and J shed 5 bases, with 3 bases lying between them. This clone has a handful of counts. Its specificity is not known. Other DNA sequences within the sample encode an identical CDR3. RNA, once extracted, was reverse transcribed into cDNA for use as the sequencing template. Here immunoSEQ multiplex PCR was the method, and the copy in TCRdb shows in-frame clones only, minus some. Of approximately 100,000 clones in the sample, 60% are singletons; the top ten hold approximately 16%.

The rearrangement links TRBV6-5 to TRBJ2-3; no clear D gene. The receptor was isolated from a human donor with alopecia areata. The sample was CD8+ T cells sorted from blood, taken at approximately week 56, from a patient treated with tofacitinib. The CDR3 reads CASSYSGDTQYF. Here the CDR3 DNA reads TGTGCCAGCAGTTACTCGGGAGATACGCAGTATTTT.